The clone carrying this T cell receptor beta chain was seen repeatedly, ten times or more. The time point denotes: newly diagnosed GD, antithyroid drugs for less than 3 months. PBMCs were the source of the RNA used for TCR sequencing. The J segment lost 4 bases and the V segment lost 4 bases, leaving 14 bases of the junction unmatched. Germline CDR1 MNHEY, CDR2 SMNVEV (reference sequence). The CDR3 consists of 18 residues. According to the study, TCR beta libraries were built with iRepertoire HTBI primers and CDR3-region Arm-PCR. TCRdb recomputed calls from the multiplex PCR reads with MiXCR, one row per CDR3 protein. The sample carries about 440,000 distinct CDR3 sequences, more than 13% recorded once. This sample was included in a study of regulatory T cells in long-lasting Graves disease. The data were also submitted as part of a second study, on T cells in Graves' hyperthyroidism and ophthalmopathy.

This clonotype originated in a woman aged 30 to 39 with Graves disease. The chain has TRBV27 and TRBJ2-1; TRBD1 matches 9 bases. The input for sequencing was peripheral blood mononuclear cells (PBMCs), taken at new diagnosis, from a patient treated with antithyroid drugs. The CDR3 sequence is CASSSTSLGTGFYNEQFF. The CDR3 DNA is TGTGCCAGCAGTTCCACATCCCTCGGGACAGGGTTTTACAATGAGCAGTTCTTC.